Each of the 30 T cell receptor beta chains below was sequenced from the same sample in a study of shared clonotypes between healthy human individuals. The repertoire was sequenced with immunoSEQ multiplex PCR; TCRdb's copy has only in-frame clones and lacks some. The sample shows about 980,000 clones, less than 85% of them seen only once. What was sequenced was memory CD4+ T cells sorted from blood. Subset in this sample: CD45RA-negative fraction. These receptors were obtained from a man between 18 and 29 years old in good health.

This clone was observed a handful of times. This chain uses TRBV25-1 with TRBJ1-2; 10 nucleotides align to TRBD1. This CDR3 has 15 amino acids. The V and J ends lost 2 bases and 2 bases, in that order; junction bases with no gene match: 2. Germline assignment: CDR1 MGHDK and CDR2 SYGVNS. CDR3 sequence (DNA): TGTGCCAGCAGTGAAATGGGACAGGGGAACTATGGCTACACCTTC. Amino acids: CASSEMGQGNYGYTF.

The CDR3 here is CASRKDTLTNTEAFF. CDR3 nucleotides: TGTGCCAGCAGAAAGGACACACTCACGAACACTGAAGCTTTCTTT. J is TRBJ1-1 and V is TRBV6-5; D might be TRBD1 (5 bases). Trimming removed 6 bases at V and 1 base at J, with 15 bases between. The CDR3 is made up of 15 amino acids. Germline V CDR1 and CDR2: MNHEY, SVGAGI.

This clone is a singleton in its sample. The CDR3 region has the DNA TGCGCCAGCAGCTTGGAAACAGGGGGAGCAGAAGAGCAGTACTTC. This gives the protein CASSLETGGAEEQYF. The genes are TRBV5-1 and TRBJ2-7; 8 bases map to TRBD1. The ends lost 0 bases at V and 7 bases at J; junction bases unmatched: 9. This CDR3 spans 15 amino acids. Germline CDR1 SGHRS, CDR2 YFSETQ. The full variable domain, in which reference TRBV5-1 and TRBJ2-7 provide the parts outside the CDR3, is KAGVTQTPRYLIKTRGQQVTLSCSPISGHRSVSWYQQTPGQGLQFLFEYFSETQRNKGNFPGRFSGRQFSNSRSEMNVSTLELGDSALYLCASSLETGGAEEQYFGPGTRLTVT.

This clone was counted a few times. J is TRBJ1-5 and V is TRBV30; D is undetermined. Germline V gene data show CDR1 as GTSNPN and CDR2 as SVGIG (reference sequence). The CDR3 loop spans 13 amino acids. Trimming cost V 1 base and J 4 bases, with 8 bases left between them. This CDR3 is CAWSATNNQPQHF. The CDR3 DNA is TGTGCCTGGAGTGCCACAAATAATCAGCCCCAGCATTTT.

To note about this clone: Within the sample, other DNA sequences also encode this same CDR3. This chain links TRBV11-2 with TRBJ1-2; D is perhaps TRBD1 (5 bases). Trimming pared 4 bases from V and 4 bases from J, leaving 10 bases between. Germline V lookup: CDR1 SGHAT, CDR2 FQNNGV. The CDR3 is 13 amino acids. The CDR3 here is CASSSSGGYGYTF. CDR3 coding DNA: TGTGCCAGCAGCTCCTCCGGGGGCTATGGCTACACCTTC.

The chain couples TRBV21-1 to TRBJ1-6. TRBV21-1 is classified as a pseudogene. The CDR3 has 12 residues. The CDR3 spells CASRRKNSPLHF. DNA of the CDR3: TGTGCCAGCAGACGAAAGAATTCACCCCTCCACTTT.

A single count supports this clone. The J gene is TRBJ2-5, the V gene TRBV5-1; the match to TRBD1 covers 10 bases. V trimming: 4 bases; J trimming: 4 bases; junction bases outside the gene matches: 10. Germline V gene data show CDR1 as SGHRS and CDR2 as YFSETQ. The CDR3 is 16 residues long. The CDR3 DNA sequence: TGCGCCAGCAGCCTCGGACAGGGGGTGGGTATAGAGACCCAGTACTTC. It specifies CASSLGQGVGIETQYF.

This clone was seen many times. J is TRBJ1-2 and V is TRBV4-2, with TRBD1 as a possible D gene (6 bases). V was clipped by 0 bases and J by 6 bases, with 20 bases between them. The CDR3 covers 17 residues. The V gene's germline CDR1 is LGHNA and CDR2 YNFKEQ. CDR3 amino acids: CASSQDPLQGGINGYTF. In DNA form, the CDR3 reads TGTGCCAGCAGCCAAGATCCCCTTCAAGGGGGAATCAATGGCTACACCTTC.

DNA for the CDR3: TGTGCCAGCAGCTTAGTGGGGATGGTTCTTGAGACCCAGTACTTC. It specifies CASSLVGMVLETQYF. The chain has TRBV11-2 and TRBJ2-5; D is undetermined. Germline V gene data show CDR1 as SGHAT and CDR2 as FQNNGV. This CDR3 region has 15 residues. V shed 1 base and J shed 5 bases, with 14 bases lying between them.

J is TRBJ1-6 and V is TRBV6-5; 8 nucleotides align to TRBD1. CDR3 length: 13 amino acids. Looked up from germline, CDR1 is MNHEY and CDR2 is SVGAGI. Germline trimming cut 6 bases from V and 9 bases from J; bases unmatched to any gene: 4. DNA of the CDR3: TGTGCCAGCAGACCAGGGGGCGGTTCACCCCTCCACTTT. It encodes CASRPGGGSPLHF.

Only one count was recorded for this clone. This chain links TRBV15 with TRBJ2-7, with a tentative D call TRBD2 (6 bases). V gave up 0 bases and J gave up 1 base, with 16 bases separating them. There are 17 residues in the CDR3. Germline assignment: CDR1 LNHNV and CDR2 YYDKDF (reference sequence). As DNA, the CDR3 is TGTGCCACCAGCAGAGATATAACGGCAGGGAGGTCCTACGAGCAGTACTTC. It specifies CATSRDITAGRSYEQYF.

A note on this clone: This may be a read error, as it is one base from a much larger clone. Additional DNA sequences in this sample encode the identical CDR3. V usage is TRBV7-9 and J usage is TRBJ2-2, with D hard to call. The V and J ends lost 3 bases and 1 base respectively, with 0 bases between them. Germline values: CDR1 SEHNR, CDR2 FQNEAQ (reference sequence). The CDR3 is made up of 12 amino acids. CDR3 bases: TGTGCCAGCAGCTTGAACACCGGGGAGCTGTTTTTT. Translating gives CASSLNTGELFF.

This sequence joins TRBV2 and TRBJ1-2; 9 bases map to TRBD1. There are 13 residues in the CDR3. Trimming at V came to 7 bases and at J to 8 bases, leaving 8 bases not matched to a gene. Germline CDR1 SNHLY, CDR2 FYNNEI. In DNA form, the CDR3 reads TGTGCCAGCACGGACAGGGGCTTTGGAGGCTACACCTTC. It translates to CASTDRGFGGYTF.

The chain links TRBV18 to TRBJ1-1; no clear D gene. This CDR3 has 13 residues. The V gene lost 5 bases and the J gene lost 1 base, with 8 bases spanning the gap. Germline V gene sequence: CDR1 KGHSH, CDR2 LQKENI. The CDR3 DNA reads as TGTGCCAGCTCAGCCGACGGGAACACTGAAGCTTTCTTT. Protein sequence: CASSADGNTEAFF.

The V and J genes are TRBV27 and TRBJ2-6; D call uncertain. Trimming removed 8 bases at V and 0 bases at J, with 8 bases between. Germline-derived CDR1 and CDR2 are MNHEY and SMNVEV (reference sequence). This CDR3 is built from 14 residues. CDR3 amino acids: CASGYYSGANVLTF. DNA for the CDR3: TGTGCCAGCGGGTATTACTCTGGGGCCAACGTCCTGACTTTC.

The chain joins TRBV5-6 to TRBJ1-6; 7 bases match TRBD1. With 8 bases clipped from V and 10 bases from J, the junction kept 12 bases outside the gene matches. The CDR3 loop spans 14 amino acids. The germline CDR1 and CDR2 sequences are SGHDT and YYEEEE. CDR3: CASEDRDSRSPLHF. The CDR3 DNA reads as TGTGCCAGTGAGGACCGGGACAGCCGATCACCCCTCCACTTT.

The V call is TRBV30, the J call TRBJ2-7; 11 bases are shared with TRBD1. V lost 3 bases and J lost 0; bases outside the gene matches: 4. CDR3 length equals 15 residues. Germline V lookup: CDR1 GTSNPN, CDR2 SVGIG (reference sequence). The CDR3: CAWSRGQGGSYEQYF. The DNA of the CDR3 is TGTGCCTGGAGCCGGGGACAGGGGGGCTCCTACGAGCAGTACTTC.

The chain recombines TRBV5-6 with TRBJ2-7; D is unresolved. The V and J ends lost 5 bases and 3 bases respectively, with 9 bases between them. The V gene's germline CDR1 is SGHDT and CDR2 YYEEEE. The CDR3 has 12 residues. The DNA of the CDR3 is TGTGCCAGCAGTAGCAGGCACTACGAGCAGTACTTC. Its protein is CASSSRHYEQYF.

This clone occurred a few times. The chain couples TRBV9 to TRBJ1-1; tentatively, D is TRBD1 (5 bases). This CDR3 comprises 11 residues. The germline V gene encodes CDR1 SGDLS and CDR2 YYNGEE. V lost 7 bases, J lost 3 bases, and 7 bases lay in between. CDR3 DNA: TGTGCCAGCGCCAGGGACACTGAAGCTTTCTTT. Encoded protein: CASARDTEAFF.

This chain uses TRBV11-2 with TRBJ1-2, with a weak D call TRBD1 (5 bases). Trimming took 5 bases from V and 2 from J, leaving 18 bases between them. CDR3 size: 16 residues. Per germline, CDR1 SGHAT and CDR2 FQNNGV. The CDR3 protein is CASSRLGGSVNYGYTF. CDR3 DNA sequence: TGTGCCAGCAGCCGCCTGGGGGGGAGCGTGAACTATGGCTACACCTTC.

This clone was detected a few times. This chain links TRBV7-9 with TRBJ1-2, with D unresolved. Trimming stripped 1 base from V and 7 bases from J, with 7 bases between. Germline V gene sequence: CDR1 SEHNR, CDR2 FQNEAQ (reference sequence). The CDR3 is 12 amino acids. CDR3 nucleotides: TGTGCCAGCAGCTTAGTTCTGAGTGGCTACACCTTC. It yields the protein CASSLVLSGYTF.

This clone was observed a single time. A much larger clone lies a single base off, so this may be a read error. The chain uses TRBV7-2 and TRBJ1-2; the D gene is possibly TRBD1 (6 bases). Germline assignment: CDR1 SGHTA and CDR2 FQGNSA. The CDR3 has 13 residues. V was trimmed by 5 bases and J by 4 bases, leaving 11 bases between them. Written as DNA, the CDR3 is TGTGCCAGCAGCGAAGGACAGAGCTATGGCTACACCTTC. Encoded protein: CASSEGQSYGYTF.

This chain connects TRBV2 to TRBJ2-1, with D tentatively TRBD2 (6 bases). This CDR3 has 15 amino acids. The germline V and J ends were trimmed by 6 bases and 3 bases, with 15 bases remaining between them. Looked up from germline, CDR1 is SNHLY and CDR2 is FYNNEI. The CDR3 nucleotides read TGTGCCAGCAGCTCCGTGACGGGGGTCTACAATGAGCAGTTCTTC. It yields the protein CASSSVTGVYNEQFF. Full variable domain (rest looked up from reference TRBV2 and TRBJ2-1): EPEVTQTPSHQVTQMGQEVILRCVPISNHLYFYWYRQILGQKVEFLVSFYNNEISEKSEIFDDQFSVERPDGSNFTLKIRSTKLEDSAMYFCASSSVTGVYNEQFFGPGTRLTVL.

This clone was observed a few times. The chain combines TRBV4-1 with TRBJ1-4; D is possibly TRBD1 (6 bases). The CDR3 has 15 residues. V gave up 1 base and J gave up 3 bases, with 9 bases separating them. Germline assignment: CDR1 MGHRA and CDR2 YSYEKL. The CDR3 DNA reads TGCGCCAGCAGCCAAGGGGGGGCGGCTAATGAAAAACTGTTTTTT. Translating gives CASSQGGAANEKLFF.

The V call is TRBV7-9, the J call TRBJ1-4; 7 nucleotides match TRBD1. Germline assignment: CDR1 SEHNR and CDR2 FQNEAQ (reference sequence). V shed 2 bases, J shed 3 bases, and the junction held 3 bases outside the gene matches. This CDR3 has 15 amino acids. The CDR3 spells CASSLKGAPNEKLFF. The CDR3 DNA is TGTGCCAGCAGCTTAAAGGGGGCTCCTAATGAAAAACTGTTTTTT.

This clone was detected only a few times. The chain links TRBV2 to TRBJ2-3; D remains unclear. The CDR3 consists of 15 residues. Trimming stripped 7 bases from V and 2 bases from J, with 16 bases between. Germline values: CDR1 SNHLY, CDR2 FYNNEI. In nucleotides, the CDR3 is TGTGCCAGCAAGGGTACGGAGCTTTTCACAGATACGCAGTATTTT. It translates to CASKGTELFTDTQYF.

The chain links TRBV11-3 to TRBJ2-3; D unresolved. Trimming shortened V by 5 bases and J by 0 bases, and 6 bases separated the two germline ends. Germline V gene lookup returns CDR1 SGHNT and CDR2 YENEEA. This CDR3 is 13 amino acids long. The CDR3 loop is CASSRESTDTQYF. The DNA for the CDR3 is TGTGCCAGCAGCAGAGAGAGCACAGATACGCAGTATTTT.

This chain links TRBV6-1 with TRBJ1-1; 8 bases align to TRBD1. The CDR3 has 14 amino acids. V lost 6 bases to trimming and J lost 5 bases; unmatched junction nucleotides: 8. CDR1 and CDR2 (germline): MNHNS, SASEGT. CDR3 nucleotides: TGTGCCAGCAGCATTGACAGGGGAGGTACTGAAGCTTTCTTT. This gives the protein CASSIDRGGTEAFF.

The chain links TRBV7-2 to TRBJ2-3, with 8 bases that match TRBD2. The V and J ends lost 5 bases and 0 bases, in that order; junction bases with no gene match: 10. Germline V CDR1 and CDR2: SGHTA, FQGNSA. The CDR3 totals 17 residues. This CDR3 is CASSPVGTRTSTDTQYF. The CDR3, as DNA: TGTGCCAGCAGCCCAGTCGGGACTAGGACTAGCACAGATACGCAGTATTTT.

V gene TRBV5-4 combines with J gene TRBJ1-1; TRBD1 matches at 7 bases. Unmatched junction bases numbered 3, after V lost 4 bases and J lost 3 bases. Germline V gives CDR1 SGHNT, CDR2 YYREEE (reference sequence). The CDR3 is 13 residues long. CDR3 amino acids: CASSLGQDTEAFF. The CDR3 DNA follows: TGTGCCAGCAGCCTCGGACAGGACACTGAAGCTTTCTTT.